This entry is about one T cell receptor (beta chain). Germline lookup yields CDR1 SGHAT and CDR2 FQNNGV. This CDR3 spans 13 amino acids. After removal of 4 bases from V and 6 bases from J, the junction contained 5 bases not matched to a gene. This sample was included in a study of shared clonotypes between healthy human individuals. The method was immunoSEQ multiplex PCR; TCRdb's version includes in-frame clones alone and lacks a portion of them. The data contain about 1 million clones, approximately 78% of them singletons. The sequenced material came from memory CD4+ T cells from PBMCs. The subset denotes: CD45RA-negative fraction. This sequence originates from a young man in good health. Some clones in this sample may be carry-over from other donors' samples. The chain links TRBV11-2 to TRBJ2-7; 8 bases agree with TRBD2. CDR3 nucleotides: TGTGCCAGCAGCTCGCGGGAGGCCCTCGAGCAGTACTTC. Encoded protein: CASSSREALEQYF.